The entry below gives a single T cell receptor beta chain sequence along with its context. This sample is part of a study of cytomegalovirus exposure and HLA in healthy donors. Use of 60 Vbeta and 13 Jbeta primers characterized the PCR. The method was immunoSEQ multiplex PCR; TCRdb's version includes in-frame clones alone and lacks a portion of them. The data show around 94,000 clones, with around four fifths seen just once and just over 2.5% held by the top ten. This CDR3 is built from 13 residues. CDR1 is LGHNT and CDR2 is FRNRAP in the germline V gene. Trimming pared 4 bases from V and 4 bases from J, leaving 9 bases between.

Sample: PBMCs. The sequence came from a man aged 35 to 55 in good health and CMV-seronegative. This chain connects TRBV12-5 to TRBJ2-3, with TRBD1 as a possible D gene (6 bases). DNA for the CDR3: TGTGCTAGTGGTTCTTCAGGGGCAGATACGCAGTATTTT. Encoded protein: CASGSSGADTQYF.